These T cell receptor beta chains were read from a single sample in a study of cytomegalovirus exposure and HLA in healthy donors. Using immunoSEQ multiplex PCR, the repertoire was profiled, and TCRdb retains in-frame clones only, with some absent. Here the sample spans some 88,000 clones, roughly 71% being singletons. The sequenced sample consisted of PBMCs. These TCRs come from a woman under 30 in good health and CMV-seropositive. The CDR3 runs from the conserved cysteine through the conserved F or W. A D gene is named only where the DNA matches it firmly. Size tells how often a clone was seen (once, few, many) or the class of an expanded clone, and some rows leave it out.

CDR3 DNA: TGTGCCAGCAGTCATCGACAGGGTAATTATATGAACACTGAAGCTTTCTTT
CDR3 protein: CASSHRQGNYMNTEAFF
J gene: TRBJ1-1
clone size: .
D gene: TRBD1
V gene: TRBV7-9

CDR3 DNA: TGTGCCAGCAGTCCACTAGCGGGAGGCTCTGGGGCCAACGTCCTGACTTTC
CDR3 protein: CASSPLAGGSGANVLTF
J gene: TRBJ2-6
clone size: few
D gene: TRBD2
V gene: TRBV6-4

CDR3 DNA: TGTGCCAGCAGCTTAGCCCGGCCTAGCGGGGGGAACTACGAGCAGTACTTC
CDR3 protein: CASSLARPSGGNYEQYF
J gene: TRBJ2-7
clone size: .
D gene: TRBD2
V gene: TRBV7-9

CDR3 DNA: TGTGCCAGCAGTTACTCAGAGTTCACAGATACGCAGTATTTT
CDR3 protein: CASSYSEFTDTQYF
J gene: TRBJ2-3
clone size: .
D gene: .
V gene: TRBV6-6

CDR3 DNA: TGTGCCAGCAGTGACGGCCCTAGCACAGATACGCAGTATTTT
CDR3 protein: CASSDGPSTDTQYF
J gene: TRBJ2-3
clone size: .
D gene: .
V gene: TRBV6-4

CDR3 DNA: TGTGCCACCAGCAGTCCCCTGGAACAGGCCATAAATGGCTACACCTTC
CDR3 protein: CATSSPLEQAINGYTF
J gene: TRBJ1-2
clone size: .
D gene: .
V gene: TRBV15

CDR3 DNA: TGTGCCAGTACGCCGTCTAGGCAGGGGTTCGACACCATATATTTT
CDR3 protein: CASTPSRQGFDTIYF
J gene: TRBJ1-3
clone size: .
D gene: .
V gene: TRBV19

CDR3 DNA: TGTGCCAGCAGCTTAGCAGGGTCTAACTATGGCTACACCTTC
CDR3 protein: CASSLAGSNYGYTF
J gene: TRBJ1-2
clone size: .
D gene: .
V gene: TRBV11-2

CDR3 DNA: TGTGCCAGCAGCAAACACCTCGACTACCTATACGAGCAGTACTTC
CDR3 protein: CASSKHLDYLYEQYF
J gene: TRBJ2-7
clone size: once
D gene: .
V gene: TRBV7-2

CDR3 DNA: TGTGCCAGCAGCCACCCCGGGACAGGGGTCTATGGCTACACCTTC
CDR3 protein: CASSHPGTGVYGYTF
J gene: TRBJ1-2
clone size: few
D gene: TRBD1
V gene: TRBV7-9

CDR3 DNA: TGTGCCAGCAGCAGGGCGGACAGGGTAGCGTACGAGCAGTACTTC
CDR3 protein: CASSRADRVAYEQYF
J gene: TRBJ2-7
clone size: .
D gene: TRBD1
V gene: TRBV6-1

CDR3 DNA: TGTGCCAGCAGCTTACTAGCGGGGGGGCCCTACAATGAGCAGTTCTTC
CDR3 protein: CASSLLAGGPYNEQFF
J gene: TRBJ2-1
clone size: .
D gene: TRBD2
V gene: TRBV7-3

CDR3 DNA: TGCGCCAGCAGCCAATGGACAGGGACCAACTATGGCTACACCTTC
CDR3 protein: CASSQWTGTNYGYTF
J gene: TRBJ1-2
clone size: few
D gene: TRBD1
V gene: TRBV4-3

CDR3 DNA: TGTGCCAGCAGGGACAGGGGCTCCTACGAGCAGTACTTC
CDR3 protein: CASRDRGSYEQYF
J gene: TRBJ2-7
clone size: .
D gene: TRBD1
V gene: TRBV2

CDR3 DNA: TGCAGTGGGGGCAGCTCCTACGAGCAGTACTTC
CDR3 protein: CSGGSSYEQYF
J gene: TRBJ2-7
clone size: few
D gene: .
V gene: TRBV20-1

CDR3 DNA: TGTGCCAGCAGCGGACAGGGGACAGATACGCAGTATTTT
CDR3 protein: CASSGQGTDTQYF
J gene: TRBJ2-3
clone size: .
D gene: TRBD1
V gene: TRBV27

CDR3 DNA: TGTGCCACCAGCAGAGACCCTCCTCACCCGACAGGGGCCCTCACAGATACGCAGTATTTT
CDR3 protein: CATSRDPPHPTGALTDTQYF
J gene: TRBJ2-3
clone size: few
D gene: TRBD1
V gene: TRBV15

CDR3 DNA: TGTGCCAGCAGCTTTGGGACAGGGAGGACAGATACGCAGTATTTT
CDR3 protein: CASSFGTGRTDTQYF
J gene: TRBJ2-3
clone size: many
D gene: TRBD1
V gene: TRBV11-3

CDR3 DNA: TGTGCCAGCAGTGAAGACAGGGGAGGCGATGAGCAGTTCTTC
CDR3 protein: CASSEDRGGDEQFF
J gene: TRBJ2-1
clone size: .
D gene: TRBD1
V gene: TRBV6-4

CDR3 DNA: TGTGCCAGCAGCTTAGGAGGCACCGCCTACGAGCAGTACTTC
CDR3 protein: CASSLGGTAYEQYF
J gene: TRBJ2-7
clone size: .
D gene: .
V gene: TRBV7-2

CDR3 DNA: TGTGCCACCGGGGTCACAGATACGCAGTATTTT
CDR3 protein: CATGVTDTQYF
J gene: TRBJ2-3
clone size: .
D gene: .
V gene: TRBV28

CDR3 DNA: TGTGCCAGCAGCCAGTCCGGGACAGTCTATAATTCACCCCTCCACTTT
CDR3 protein: CASSQSGTVYNSPLHF
J gene: TRBJ1-6
clone size: .
D gene: TRBD1
V gene: TRBV4-2

CDR3 DNA: TGTGCCAGTAGGAAGGGGGCTAGCGTATACAATGAGCAGTTCTTC
CDR3 protein: CASRKGASVYNEQFF
J gene: TRBJ2-1
clone size: .
D gene: .
V gene: TRBV7-2

CDR3 DNA: TGTGCCAGCTCACCTGAGGGGGTGGCTTTCTTT
CDR3 protein: CASSPEGVAFF
J gene: TRBJ1-1
clone size: .
D gene: .
V gene: TRBV18

CDR3 DNA: TGTGCCAGCAGTTTATCTGGCCCCAAAACCAACACTGAAGCTTTCTTT
CDR3 protein: CASSLSGPKTNTEAFF
J gene: TRBJ1-1
clone size: .
D gene: .
V gene: TRBV27

CDR3 DNA: TGTGCCATCAGTGAGTCCATCCAGGACTTGCCGTTGGATACGCAGTATTTT
CDR3 protein: CAISESIQDLPLDTQYF
J gene: TRBJ2-3
clone size: .
D gene: .
V gene: TRBV10-3

CDR3 DNA: TGCGCCAGCAGCCCGCCCACTAGCGGGAAAGACAATGAGCAGTTCTTC
CDR3 protein: CASSPPTSGKDNEQFF
J gene: TRBJ2-1
clone size: .
D gene: TRBD2
V gene: TRBV4-1

CDR3 DNA: TGTGCCAGCAGCTCCGACAGGGAACGATCCACAGATACGCAGTATTTT
CDR3 protein: CASSSDRERSTDTQYF
J gene: TRBJ2-3
clone size: few
D gene: TRBD1
V gene: TRBV11-3

CDR3 DNA: TGCGCCAGCAGCCAAGATTTGAGGAGCAATCAGCCCCAGCATTTT
CDR3 protein: CASSQDLRSNQPQHF
J gene: TRBJ1-5
clone size: .
D gene: .
V gene: TRBV4-1

CDR3 DNA: TGTGCCAGCAACGGGGGACAGGACGGGGAGACCCAGTACTTC
CDR3 protein: CASNGGQDGETQYF
J gene: TRBJ2-5
clone size: .
D gene: TRBD1
V gene: TRBV7-9

CDR3 DNA: TGTGCCAGCAGTGAAGGACAGGGGGCGAGTCAGCCCCAGCATTTT
CDR3 protein: CASSEGQGASQPQHF
J gene: TRBJ1-5
clone size: .
D gene: TRBD1
V gene: TRBV6-1